This T cell receptor (beta chain) comes out of a study of blood T cell repertoires in COVID-19. Whole-study context: PBMCs, B-cell-depleted T cells, or T cells were the source of the cDNA or gDNA that made up the material.

Libraries were prepared by immunoSEQ multiplex PCR; TCRdb keeps only in-frame clonotypes and omits some of them. The data hold about 68,000 clones, with roughly 80% observed a single time. Germline CDR1 MGHRA, CDR2 YSYEKL. Trimming took off 4 bases at V and 8 bases at J, with 12 bases between the two ends. CDR3 length: 13 amino acids. This clonotype was sampled from a human donor in a cohort sampled during active COVID-19. The chain is built from TRBV4-1 and TRBJ2-1, with D hard to call. What was sequenced was peripheral blood. The CDR3 loop reads CASSPAPSDEQFF. CDR3 coding DNA: TGCGCCAGCAGCCCCGCGCCTTCGGATGAGCAGTTCTTC.